This T cell receptor beta chain originates from a study of T cells in Graves' hyperthyroidism and ophthalmopathy. Investigators excluded patients with uncontrolled infection, other autoimmune disease, pregnancy or lactation. On the basis of clinical symptoms, serum thyroxine and TRAb, thyroid ultrasound and orbital computed tomography, diagnoses were made. This clonotype was observed many times. No antigen is known for it. Using RNA transcripts as the source, TCR beta CDR3 regions were amplified. The HTBI set primed first-round TCR CDR3 RT-PCR. A single record per CDR3 protein comes from TCRdb applying MiXCR to the multiplex PCR reads. The table lists 650,000 to 800,000 distinct CDR3 sequences, over 40% of them singletons. Study-wide results and limits: Among thyroid clonotypes expanded above 0.001, most also appeared in blood. From stable hyperthyroidism, ophthalmopathy was separated by a 13 V-J model.

The CDR3 extends over 14 amino acids. Germline V lookup: CDR1 SEHNR, CDR2 FQNEAQ (reference sequence). The V gene lost 6 bases and the J gene lost 1 base, with 12 bases spanning the gap. The sample was peripheral blood or thyroid tissue (not recorded which). This TCR derives from an adult man with Graves' disease, either hyperthyroidism or ophthalmopathy (not recorded which). The V and J genes are TRBV7-9 and TRBJ1-2, with no clear D. CDR3 loop: CASSLERVNYGYTF. CDR3 in DNA: TGTGCCAGCAGTCTCGAAAGGGTTAACTATGGCTACACCTTC.